The present TCR beta chain was sequenced within a study of T cell responses to AZD1222 COVID-19 vaccine. Germline-derived CDR1 and CDR2 are SGHRS and YFSETQ. After removal of 2 bases from V and 5 bases from J, the junction contained 7 bases not matched to a gene. The CDR3 consists of 14 residues. Measured with immunoSEQ multiplex PCR; TCRdb has only the in-frame clones, and not every one. Here the sample spans roughly 100,000 clones, over 75% being singletons. This clonotype was sampled from an adult in good health. The chain recombines TRBV5-1 with TRBJ2-7, with TRBD2 matching 7 bases. The material sequenced was peripheral blood, taken on day 0 of AZD1222 vaccination. The CDR3: CASSFRGDGNEQYF. The CDR3 DNA reads TGCGCCAGCAGCTTCCGGGGGGATGGGAACGAGCAGTACTTC.